This T cell receptor (beta chain) was recovered during a study of shared clonotypes between healthy human individuals. This table comes from immunoSEQ multiplex PCR, and its TCRdb copy is limited to in-frame clones, with some not included. The table records more than 900,000 clones, around three quarters of them present only once. Trimming stripped 0 bases from V and 9 bases from J, with 11 bases between. Germline lookup yields CDR1 LGHNA and CDR2 YNFKEQ. The CDR3 contains 13 residues. Sequences were obtained from memory CD4+ T cells from PBMCs. Regarding subset: CD45RA-negative fraction. The chain uses TRBV4-2 and TRBJ1-1, with unresolved D. The clonotype originates from a man aged 18 to 35 in good health. Some clones in this sample may be carry-over from other donors' samples. The chain's CDR3 is CASSQDYQVKAFF. CDR3 in DNA: TGTGCCAGCAGCCAAGACTATCAAGTGAAAGCTTTCTTT.